This TCR beta chain was recorded in a study of human thymus T cells (dated by TCRdb to 2020 to 2021). With regard to the full study: The study characterized TCR alpha and beta repertoires from under 10 infant thymus samples and a few related peripheral blood samples. Donor ages ranged from roughly 6 to 250 days, and the cohort comprised 5 to 7 male and a couple of female infants. Here is what the overall study found, with its caveats: Usage of V and J gene segments appeared to be biased in both the thymic and the peripheral blood repertoires. The related research reported highly overlapping thymic TCR repertoires among unrelated individuals. On average, thymus samples gave 800,000 or so unique TCRB clonotypes, whereas blood samples gave approximately 84,000.

Notes on this clone: The target of this receptor is not known. No base quality values were provided; no much bigger clone lies one nucleotide off.

The immunoSEQ multiplex PCR assay was used to amplify the TCRB and TCRAD loci from a standardized amount of quality-controlled genomic DNA. The V(D)J region was spanned by amplicons of a length sufficient to cover the CDR3 and to identify V and J genes. Amplicon sequencing was performed on an Illumina platform through the commercial immunoSEQ service. As for how the authors treated the data: Corrections for primer bias and sequencing errors followed previously described methods, while TCRAD and TCRB definitions were based on the IMGT database. Repertoires were analysed with immunoSEQ Analyzer 3.0 and VDJTools, covering basic statistics, V/J segment usage, diversity estimates, rarefaction and pairwise overlap. Diversity was estimated using the Chao1, ChaoE, Efron-Thisted, Shannon and inverse Simpson indices, and was also estimated on datasets down-sampled to the size of the smallest sample. For repertoire overlap, CDR3 nucleotide sequence, V gene and J gene had to match strictly, and clustering was done by Jaccard-based multidimensional scaling. Sourced from immuneACCESS, this table was stored by TCRdb with only in-frame sequences that have V and J called. A share of the clones is absent; for the studies checked, an unresolved V gene accounts for under half, and the remainder has no known explanation. The DNA gave D and trimming, while V, J and clone size come from that table. Across this sample there are some 120,000 clones, with around 94% seen only once. The ten largest clones add up to around 0.025% of the sample.

Between the V and J ends, shortened by 3 bases and 6 bases respectively, the junction contains 8 bases. The germline V gene provides CDR1 MNHEY and CDR2 SVGAGI. The CDR3 holds 12 amino acids from the cysteine to the phenylalanine. The DNA shown is the 36-base CDR3, in frame from base 1. The thymus tissue came from surgical resects taken out during corrective cardiac surgery. Donors were immunologically healthy infants undergoing open corrective cardiac surgery for congenital heart defects in Finland. Thymocytes were freed from the tissue by mechanical means and kept at -70 degrees C as pellets of roughly 8.5-31 million cells. A QIAsymphony instrument was used to extract genomic DNA from the frozen cell pellets.

Sequencing was performed on thymus tissue. This TCR was sampled from a boy in the first two years of life with a congenital heart defect but otherwise immunologically healthy. The receptor chain draws on TRBV6-5 and TRBJ1-2; the D region possibly corresponds to TRBD1 (6 bases align). The CDR3 is CASSYTGHGYTF. The DNA sequence is TGTGCCAGCAGTTATACAGGGCATGGCTACACCTTC.